Listed below are T cell receptor beta chains from one sample, sequenced in a study of shared clonotypes between healthy human individuals. TCRdb keeps only in-frame clones here, not all; method: immunoSEQ multiplex PCR. This sample yields about 2.4 million clones, of which roughly nine tenths are seen a single time; 0.11% to 0.15% belongs to the top ten. Sequencing was carried out using naive CD4+ T cells sorted from blood. Receptors were obtained from a man aged 18-30 years in good health. Both conserved end residues are part of each CDR3. The order of the fields is CDR3 protein, CDR3 DNA, clone size, J gene, D gene, V gene. The D gene is left open where the match is weak. Clone size is not always given. Where it is, it says once, few, many or a class for expanded clones.

CASSYVESGKLFF | TGTGCCAGCAGTTACGTAGAAAGTGGAAAACTGTTTTTT | . | TRBJ1-4 | . | TRBV6-5
CASSFGSVGRAFF | TGTGCCAGCAGCTTCGGTTCAGTGGGTCGAGCTTTCTTT | once | TRBJ1-1 | . | TRBV11-3
CASSLIDRTYTDTQYF | TGTGCCAGCAGCCTAATCGACCGGACATACACAGATACGCAGTATTTT | . | TRBJ2-3 | . | TRBV11-3
CASSFHRLGLQYF | TGTGCCAGCAGTTTCCACAGACTGGGGCTTCAGTACTTC | once | TRBJ2-4 | . | TRBV27
CASSLPRTGMGEAFF | TGTGCCAGCAGCTTACCAAGGACAGGGATGGGGGAAGCTTTCTTT | . | TRBJ1-1 | TRBD1 | TRBV7-2
CASSLVGPPTDTQYF | TGTGCCAGCAGCTTAGTCGGCCCCCCCACAGATACGCAGTATTTT | . | TRBJ2-3 | . | TRBV7-2
CASSLFRNRGAEAFF | TGTGCCAGCAGTTTATTTCGAAATAGGGGCGCTGAAGCTTTCTTT | . | TRBJ1-1 | . | TRBV27
CAWTLAADYGYTF | TGTGCCTGGACGCTCGCAGCGGACTATGGCTACACCTTC | . | TRBJ1-2 | . | TRBV30
CAWSVRGGRAGNEQFF | TGTGCCTGGAGTGTACGGGGCGGGAGGGCCGGAAATGAGCAGTTCTTC | . | TRBJ2-1 | TRBD2 | TRBV30
CASSQDGGDRYGYTF | TGCGCCAGCAGCCAAGATGGAGGGGATAGATATGGCTACACCTTC | . | TRBJ1-2 | . | TRBV4-3
CAWSHGMGSDTQYF | TGTGCCTGGAGCCACGGTATGGGTTCAGATACGCAGTATTTT | once | TRBJ2-3 | . | TRBV30
CASSLDSGTETQYF | TGTGCCAGCAGCTTGGATAGCGGTACGGAGACCCAGTACTTC | once | TRBJ2-5 | . | TRBV5-8
CAWSDPQQLFF | TGTGCCTGGAGTGACCCCCAGCAGCTGTTTTTT | . | TRBJ1-4 | . | TRBV30
CASSGTLMNTEAFF | TGTGCCAGCAGTGGGACGCTGATGAACACTGAAGCTTTCTTT | few | TRBJ1-1 | . | TRBV2
CASSPSTGSDEQFF | TGTGCCAGCAGCCCGTCGACAGGGTCGGATGAGCAGTTCTTC | . | TRBJ2-1 | TRBD1 | TRBV7-9
CASSFGGNYGYTF | TGTGCCAGCAGTTTTGGGGGGAACTATGGCTACACCTTC | . | TRBJ1-2 | . | TRBV27
CASSVGFLSNQPQHF | TGTGCCAGTAGTGTAGGGTTTCTTAGCAATCAGCCCCAGCATTTT | . | TRBJ1-5 | . | TRBV19
CASSLTPIGTDGYTF | TGTGCCAGCAGCTTAACTCCTATAGGGACAGATGGCTACACCTTC | few | TRBJ1-2 | TRBD1 | TRBV7-3
CASSFTSGGERYEQYF | TGTGCCAGCAGCTTCACTAGCGGGGGAGAACGCTACGAGCAGTACTTC | . | TRBJ2-7 | TRBD2 | TRBV11-2
CASSHETGGVETQYF | TGTGCCAGCAGCCATGAGACAGGGGGCGTAGAGACCCAGTACTTC | . | TRBJ2-5 | TRBD1 | TRBV4-2
CASSRTGDGSEQYF | TGTGCCAGCTCTCGGACAGGGGATGGCAGCGAGCAGTACTTC | . | TRBJ2-7 | TRBD1 | TRBV28
CASSIDRSYEQYF | TGTGCCAGCAGCATTGACAGAAGCTACGAGCAGTACTTC | . | TRBJ2-7 | . | TRBV6-1
CSAGRATEAFF | TGCAGTGCGGGCAGGGCTACTGAAGCTTTCTTT | . | TRBJ1-1 | . | TRBV20-1
CASSLIGWGSTDTQYF | TGTGCCAGCAGTTTAATTGGTTGGGGCTCGACAGATACGCAGTATTTT | . | TRBJ2-3 | . | TRBV27
CASSAQETQYF | TGTGCCAGCAGCGCACAAGAGACCCAGTACTTC | few | TRBJ2-5 | . | TRBV7-2
CATSRAGTSGHNEQFF | TGTGCCACCAGCAGAGCGGGGACTAGCGGGCACAATGAGCAGTTCTTC | . | TRBJ2-1 | TRBD2 | TRBV15
CATSRDFQRPEQFF | TGTGCCACCAGCAGAGATTTCCAGCGGCCAGAGCAGTTCTTC | . | TRBJ2-1 | . | TRBV15
CASSQDYGVVDYGYTF | TGCGCCAGCAGCCAAGACTACGGGGTAGTAGACTATGGCTACACCTTC | once | TRBJ1-2 | . | TRBV4-3
CASSSPSRALETQYF | TGTGCCAGCAGCTCCCCCTCTAGGGCCTTGGAGACCCAGTACTTC | . | TRBJ2-5 | . | TRBV7-6
CASRKGSTEKLFF | TGTGCCAGCAGGAAGGGGTCGACTGAAAAACTGTTTTTT | . | TRBJ1-4 | . | TRBV28
CASSRDRAYEQYF | TGTGCCAGCAGCAGGGACAGGGCCTACGAGCAGTACTTC | . | TRBJ2-7 | TRBD1 | TRBV6-1
CASSPGTGDLYEQYF | TGTGCCAGCTCACCCGGGACAGGGGATTTGTACGAGCAGTACTTC | . | TRBJ2-7 | TRBD1 | TRBV18
CASSSLTGEAFF | TGTGCCAGCAGCTCTCTTACAGGGGAAGCTTTCTTT | . | TRBJ1-1 | . | TRBV5-4
CASQQRTSSYNEQFF | TGTGCCAGCCAACAGCGAACTAGCTCCTACAATGAGCAGTTCTTC | once | TRBJ2-1 | . | TRBV19